The TCR beta chain under discussion was sequenced for a study of T cell responses to AZD1222 COVID-19 vaccine. Generated by immunoSEQ multiplex PCR, the TCRdb table keeps only in-frame clones and is missing some. Among tens of thousands of clones listed, less than 95% were seen once. Trimming took 1 base from V and 2 from J, leaving 17 bases between them. Germline-derived CDR1 and CDR2 are MNHEY and SVGEGT. This CDR3 is built from 17 residues. Study outcomes and limitations: Spike-specific TCR breadth and depth were elevated following two AZD1222 doses. There were mostly white British donors and more females than males, and clonal diversity was possibly underestimated. CD4 TCRs associated with vaccination spanned spike, dominating at 160-218 and 743-854. Only 5 or 6 AZD1222 recipients were seropositive at baseline.

With regard to this clone: Its antigen remains unknown.

This sequence was found in an adult who received the AZD1222 COVID-19 vaccine. The chain joins TRBV6-2 or TRBV6-3 to TRBJ1-2; D is possibly TRBD1 (5 bases). The input for sequencing was peripheral blood, taken 28 days after the second AZD1222 dose. The CDR3 region has the DNA TGTGCCAGCAGTTACTTGGCGGGTAGGGGATCCAACTATGGCTACACCTTC. Translation: CASSYLAGRGSNYGYTF.